This is a list of T cell receptor beta chains from one sample in a study of T cells in localized non-small cell lung cancer. The repertoire was sequenced with immunoSEQ multiplex PCR; TCRdb's copy has only in-frame clones and lacks some. The sample holds approximately 52,000 clones; approximately 80% are singletons and the top ten take 17%. The sample here was peripheral blood, taken before any cancer treatment. The receptors shown here come from a man between 40 and 70 years old with stage I squamous cell lung carcinoma. The CDR3 runs from the conserved cysteine through the conserved F or W. A D gene is named only where the DNA matches it firmly. Rows may omit the clone size; those that give it use once, few, many or a size class.

clone size: .
J gene: TRBJ2-2
D gene: .
V gene: TRBV5-4
CDR3 protein: CASRAENTGELFF
CDR3 DNA: TGTGCCAGCAGGGCAGAGAACACCGGGGAGCTGTTTTTT

clone size: .
J gene: TRBJ2-1
D gene: .
V gene: TRBV7-6
CDR3 protein: CASSLAIKYEQFF
CDR3 DNA: TGTGCCAGCAGCTTAGCTATCAAGTATGAGCAGTTCTTC

clone size: few
J gene: TRBJ2-7
D gene: TRBD2
V gene: TRBV27
CDR3 protein: CASSPGTSRSYEQYF
CDR3 DNA: TGTGCCAGCAGCCCGGGGACTAGCAGATCCTACGAGCAGTACTTC

clone size: .
J gene: TRBJ2-1
D gene: TRBD2
V gene: TRBV9
CDR3 protein: CASSQTSGYNEQFF
CDR3 DNA: TGTGCCAGCAGCCAGACTAGCGGATACAATGAGCAGTTCTTC

clone size: .
J gene: TRBJ1-2
D gene: .
V gene: TRBV4-2
CDR3 protein: CASSQDLEGTYGYTF
CDR3 DNA: TGTGCCAGCAGCCAAGATTTAGAGGGTACCTATGGCTACACCTTC

clone size: .
J gene: TRBJ1-5
D gene: .
V gene: TRBV7-8
CDR3 protein: CASSPRTAGLRGNQPQHF
CDR3 DNA: TGTGCCAGCAGCCCCCGGACCGCGGGGCTGCGGGGCAATCAGCCCCAGCATTTT

clone size: .
J gene: TRBJ1-3
D gene: .
V gene: TRBV15
CDR3 protein: CATSRDGGPGLDSGNTIYF
CDR3 DNA: TGTGCCACCAGCAGAGATGGGGGCCCCGGCTTGGACTCTGGAAACACCATATATTTT

clone size: .
J gene: TRBJ2-5
D gene: .
V gene: TRBV9
CDR3 protein: CASNKGRDSEETQYF
CDR3 DNA: TGTGCCAGCAATAAGGGCCGAGACAGCGAAGAGACCCAGTACTTC

clone size: .
J gene: TRBJ2-7
D gene: .
V gene: TRBV6-5
CDR3 protein: CASKGRAASSYEQYF
CDR3 DNA: TGTGCCAGCAAGGGTCGGGCAGCTAGCTCCTACGAGCAGTACTTC

clone size: .
J gene: TRBJ2-2
D gene: TRBD2
V gene: TRBV27
CDR3 protein: CASTILWGLGLAPGELFF
CDR3 DNA: TGTGCCAGCACTATTCTTTGGGGATTGGGACTAGCGCCCGGGGAGCTGTTTTTT

clone size: .
J gene: TRBJ1-2
D gene: .
V gene: TRBV15
CDR3 protein: CATSGGGWYGYTF
CDR3 DNA: TGTGCCACCAGCGGGGGGGGGTGGTATGGCTACACCTTC

clone size: .
J gene: TRBJ2-1
D gene: TRBD1
V gene: TRBV29-1
CDR3 protein: CSVEDPAGTVYNEQFF
CDR3 DNA: TGCAGCGTTGAAGATCCGGCCGGGACAGTCTACAATGAGCAGTTCTTC

clone size: .
J gene: TRBJ2-2
D gene: .
V gene: TRBV10-3
CDR3 protein: CAISESGGTGELFF
CDR3 DNA: TGTGCCATCAGTGAGTCGGGGGGCACCGGGGAGCTGTTTTTT

clone size: few
J gene: TRBJ1-1
D gene: .
V gene: TRBV4-1
CDR3 protein: CASSQGERGVRTEAFF
CDR3 DNA: TGCGCCAGCAGCCAAGGAGAGAGGGGAGTGCGGACTGAAGCTTTCTTT

clone size: few
J gene: TRBJ1-4
D gene: .
V gene: TRBV7-9
CDR3 protein: CASSLEEGKLFF
CDR3 DNA: TGTGCCAGCAGCTTAGAGGAGGGAAAACTGTTTTTT

clone size: .
J gene: TRBJ2-1
D gene: TRBD1
V gene: TRBV6-5
CDR3 protein: CASSVPGQSNEQFF
CDR3 DNA: TGTGCCAGCAGTGTACCGGGACAGTCCAATGAGCAGTTCTTC

clone size: .
J gene: TRBJ1-5
D gene: TRBD1
V gene: TRBV5-6
CDR3 protein: CASSPRLDRVGQPQHF
CDR3 DNA: TGTGCCAGCAGCCCCCGCCTAGACAGGGTAGGTCAGCCCCAGCATTTT

clone size: .
J gene: TRBJ2-2
D gene: TRBD2
V gene: TRBV18
CDR3 protein: CASSPTSGGRTGELFF
CDR3 DNA: TGTGCCAGCTCACCAACTAGCGGGGGACGCACCGGGGAGCTGTTTTTT

clone size: .
J gene: TRBJ1-6
D gene: .
V gene: TRBV30
CDR3 protein: CAWRGGGGGGAPLHF
CDR3 DNA: TGTGCCTGGCGGGGCGGCGGGGGCGGGGGGGCACCCCTCCACTTT

clone size: .
J gene: TRBJ1-1
D gene: .
V gene: TRBV18
CDR3 protein: CASSPMPGTPMNTEAFF
CDR3 DNA: TGTGCCAGCTCACCAATGCCCGGGACACCCATGAACACTGAAGCTTTCTTT

clone size: once
J gene: TRBJ2-5
D gene: .
V gene: TRBV11-3
CDR3 protein: CASSLESQETQYF
CDR3 DNA: TGTGCCAGCAGCTTAGAGAGTCAAGAGACCCAGTACTTC

clone size: once
J gene: TRBJ1-5
D gene: .
V gene: TRBV7-9
CDR3 protein: CASSSYSNQPQHF
CDR3 DNA: TGTGCCAGCAGCTCATATAGCAATCAGCCCCAGCATTTT

clone size: .
J gene: TRBJ2-7
D gene: .
V gene: TRBV7-2
CDR3 protein: CASSPEVGIGEQYF
CDR3 DNA: TGTGCCAGCAGCCCCGAGGTGGGAATCGGAGAGCAGTACTTC

clone size: .
J gene: TRBJ2-7
D gene: .
V gene: TRBV28
CDR3 protein: CASSPVHPKSYEQYF
CDR3 DNA: TGTGCCAGCAGCCCCGTGCATCCCAAATCCTACGAGCAGTACTTC

clone size: .
J gene: TRBJ1-6
D gene: .
V gene: TRBV5-1
CDR3 protein: CASSLAWGGSYNSPLHF
CDR3 DNA: TGCGCCAGCAGCTTGGCCTGGGGGGGATCCTATAATTCACCCCTCCACTTT

clone size: .
J gene: TRBJ1-3
D gene: .
V gene: TRBV6-1
CDR3 protein: CASSAKQGGSGNTIYF
CDR3 DNA: TGTGCCAGCAGTGCGAAGCAGGGCGGCTCTGGAAACACCATATATTTT

clone size: .
J gene: TRBJ1-5
D gene: .
V gene: TRBV7-2
CDR3 protein: CASSPLRGYNQPQHF
CDR3 DNA: TGTGCCAGCAGCCCCCTCCGGGGGTACAATCAGCCCCAGCATTTT

clone size: few
J gene: TRBJ2-2
D gene: .
V gene: TRBV5-6
CDR3 protein: CASSFGLAHTGELFF
CDR3 DNA: TGTGCCAGCAGCTTTGGCCTAGCACACACCGGGGAGCTGTTTTTT

clone size: once
J gene: TRBJ1-5
D gene: .
V gene: TRBV6-4
CDR3 protein: CASSQGQPDQPQHF
CDR3 DNA: TGTGCCAGCAGCCAAGGACAGCCCGATCAGCCCCAGCATTTT

clone size: .
J gene: TRBJ2-3
D gene: .
V gene: TRBV7-9
CDR3 protein: CASSRQGDTQYF
CDR3 DNA: TGTGCCAGCAGCAGGCAAGGGGATACGCAGTATTTT

clone size: .
J gene: TRBJ2-7
D gene: .
V gene: TRBV5-1
CDR3 protein: CASSPPASYEQYF
CDR3 DNA: TGCGCCAGCAGCCCCCCGGCGTCCTACGAGCAGTACTTC

clone size: .
J gene: TRBJ1-5
D gene: .
V gene: TRBV28
CDR3 protein: CASRLTGLTSNQPQHF
CDR3 DNA: TGTGCCAGCAGATTGACAGGCCTGACTTCCAATCAGCCCCAGCATTTT

clone size: .
J gene: TRBJ1-4
D gene: .
V gene: TRBV5-4
CDR3 protein: CASSAGTGLNEKLFF
CDR3 DNA: TGTGCCAGCAGCGCGGGGACGGGTCTTAATGAAAAACTGTTTTTT

clone size: .
J gene: TRBJ2-4
D gene: .
V gene: TRBV11-2
CDR3 protein: CASSLDLPKNIQYF
CDR3 DNA: TGTGCCAGCAGCTTAGACCTGCCCAAAAACATTCAGTACTTC

clone size: .
J gene: TRBJ1-5
D gene: .
V gene: TRBV4-3
CDR3 protein: CASSQVAGPGQPQHF
CDR3 DNA: TGCGCCAGCAGCCAAGTGGCAGGGCCAGGTCAGCCCCAGCATTTT

clone size: .
J gene: TRBJ2-5
D gene: .
V gene: TRBV6-6
CDR3 protein: CASSLAAWETQYF
CDR3 DNA: TGTGCCAGCAGTTTAGCCGCTTGGGAGACCCAGTACTTC

clone size: .
J gene: TRBJ1-5
D gene: .
V gene: TRBV7-9
CDR3 protein: CASSPGGGSGPQHF
CDR3 DNA: TGTGCCAGCAGCCCCGGGGGCGGTTCTGGGCCCCAGCATTTT

clone size: once
J gene: TRBJ1-3
D gene: TRBD1
V gene: TRBV7-2
CDR3 protein: CASSFTGGDTIYF
CDR3 DNA: TGTGCCAGCAGCTTCACAGGGGGGGACACCATATATTTT

clone size: once
J gene: TRBJ2-7
D gene: .
V gene: TRBV29-1
CDR3 protein: CSAAPLRSYEQYF
CDR3 DNA: TGCAGCGCTGCCCCGTTGAGGTCCTACGAGCAGTACTTC

clone size: .
J gene: TRBJ2-2
D gene: .
V gene: TRBV6-1
CDR3 protein: CAGGWVAGELFF
CDR3 DNA: TGTGCCGGGGGGTGGGTTGCCGGGGAGCTGTTTTTT

clone size: .
J gene: TRBJ2-3
D gene: TRBD1
V gene: TRBV29-1
CDR3 protein: CSVHRQGGSTDTQYF
CDR3 DNA: TGCAGCGTTCATCGACAGGGTGGAAGCACAGATACGCAGTATTTT

clone size: .
J gene: TRBJ1-1
D gene: TRBD1
V gene: TRBV7-9
CDR3 protein: CASSSFGTADTEAFF
CDR3 DNA: TGTGCCAGCAGCTCCTTCGGGACAGCAGACACTGAAGCTTTCTTT

clone size: .
J gene: TRBJ1-2
D gene: TRBD1
V gene: TRBV19
CDR3 protein: CASSLGTGVYGYTF
CDR3 DNA: TGTGCCAGTAGTCTAGGGACAGGCGTCTATGGCTACACCTTC

clone size: .
J gene: TRBJ2-5
D gene: TRBD1
V gene: TRBV27
CDR3 protein: CATSGDREVWETQYF
CDR3 DNA: TGTGCCACCTCGGGGGACAGGGAGGTTTGGGAGACCCAGTACTTC

clone size: .
J gene: TRBJ1-1
D gene: .
V gene: TRBV9
CDR3 protein: CASSVAGGITEAFF
CDR3 DNA: TGTGCCAGCAGCGTAGCGGGGGGTATCACTGAAGCTTTCTTT

clone size: .
J gene: TRBJ2-2
D gene: .
V gene: TRBV9
CDR3 protein: CASSVGVGELFF
CDR3 DNA: TGTGCCAGCAGCGTTGGGGTCGGGGAGCTGTTTTTT

clone size: .
J gene: TRBJ2-3
D gene: TRBD1
V gene: TRBV27
CDR3 protein: CASSRQGFTQYF
CDR3 DNA: TGTGCCAGCAGCAGACAGGGATTCACGCAGTATTTT

clone size: .
J gene: TRBJ1-6
D gene: .
V gene: TRBV10-3
CDR3 protein: CATHLTADSPLHF
CDR3 DNA: TGTGCCACTCATTTAACGGCGGATTCACCCCTCCACTTT

clone size: .
J gene: TRBJ1-4
D gene: .
V gene: TRBV15
CDR3 protein: CATIIEHSLEKLFF
CDR3 DNA: TGTGCCACCATAATAGAACATAGCCTTGAAAAACTGTTTTTT

clone size: .
J gene: TRBJ2-2
D gene: TRBD2
V gene: TRBV7-2
CDR3 protein: CASSLGLAAGELFF
CDR3 DNA: TGTGCCAGCAGCTTGGGTCTAGCGGCCGGGGAGCTGTTTTTT

clone size: few
J gene: TRBJ2-2
D gene: .
V gene: TRBV6-1
CDR3 protein: CASKRDLNTGELFF
CDR3 DNA: TGTGCCAGCAAAAGGGACTTAAACACCGGGGAGCTGTTTTTT

clone size: .
J gene: TRBJ1-5
D gene: .
V gene: TRBV21-1
CDR3 protein: CASSPKVVGEGSDHSNQPQHF
CDR3 DNA: .

clone size: .
J gene: TRBJ1-2
D gene: .
V gene: TRBV4-2
CDR3 protein: CASSASNYGYTF
CDR3 DNA: TGTGCCAGCAGTGCGAGCAACTATGGCTACACCTTC

clone size: .
J gene: TRBJ1-4
D gene: .
V gene: TRBV5-1
CDR3 protein: CASSLVSGATNEKLFF
CDR3 DNA: TGCGCCAGCAGCTTGGTCTCGGGTGCAACTAATGAAAAACTGTTTTTT

clone size: .
J gene: TRBJ1-5
D gene: .
V gene: TRBV7-2
CDR3 protein: CASSLQGSLSNQPQHF
CDR3 DNA: TGTGCCAGCAGCTTACAGGGGTCGTTGAGCAATCAGCCCCAGCATTTT

clone size: .
J gene: TRBJ1-1
D gene: .
V gene: TRBV2
CDR3 protein: CASRFDRINTEAFF
CDR3 DNA: TGTGCCAGCAGATTCGACAGAATAAACACTGAAGCTTTCTTT

clone size: few
J gene: TRBJ2-3
D gene: TRBD2
V gene: TRBV6-4
CDR3 protein: CASSASGEPTDTQYF
CDR3 DNA: TGTGCCAGCAGCGCTAGCGGGGAACCGACAGATACGCAGTATTTT

clone size: once
J gene: TRBJ2-3
D gene: .
V gene: TRBV18
CDR3 protein: CASSPRDIDTQYF
CDR3 DNA: TGTGCCAGCTCACCACGTGACATTGATACGCAGTATTTT

clone size: .
J gene: TRBJ1-3
D gene: .
V gene: TRBV7-2
CDR3 protein: CASRWGGSNGDTIYF
CDR3 DNA: TGTGCCAGCAGGTGGGGGGGGTCAAATGGAGACACCATATATTTT